One sample yielded the 17 T cell receptor beta chains listed below, sequenced in a study of early T cells in non-severe SARS-CoV-2 infection. TCRdb processed the 5' RACE reads anew with MiXCR; each CDR3 protein has one entry. This sample has approximately 43,000 distinct CDR3 sequences, with approximately 7.1% found just once. The material sequenced was whole blood. These TCRs come from an adult who was a healthcare worker with PCR-confirmed SARS-CoV-2 infection or an uninfected control (not recorded which).

This clonotype occurred many times. The chain recombines TRBV5-1 with TRBJ2-2; the D gene is possibly TRBD2 (6 bases). The CDR3 has 15 amino acids. Germline V CDR1 and CDR2: SGHRS, YFSETQ. Deletions cut 2 bases from V and 1 base from J, with 9 bases between. In DNA form, the CDR3 reads TGCGCCAGCAGCTTACGGGAGAAGAACACCGGGGAGCTGTTTTTT. This codes for CASSLREKNTGELFF.

This clonotype was picked up many times. The V and J genes are TRBV7-2 and TRBJ1-2; 10 nucleotides agree with TRBD1. The CDR3 runs to 16 residues. Germline assignment: CDR1 SGHTA and CDR2 FQGNSA. With V trimmed by 5 bases and J by 4 bases, 10 bases remained unmatched. DNA of the CDR3: TGTGCCAGCAGCCCAGACAGGGGGCTTCTAAGCTATGGCTACACCTTC. Protein sequence: CASSPDRGLLSYGYTF.

This clonotype showed up many times. One end of the junction fails to match germline, which may point to a read error. The rearrangement links TRBV7-9 to TRBJ2-2, with 7 bases identical to TRBD1. The CDR3 length is 16 residues. Per germline, CDR1 SEHNR and CDR2 FQNEAQ (reference sequence). The CDR3 here is CASSLGRGLNAGELFF. The CDR3 DNA reads TGTGCCAGCAGCTTAGGAAGGGGGCTGAACGCCGGGGAGCTGTTTTTT.

At least ten counts were recorded for this clonotype. The V and J genes are TRBV20-1 and TRBJ2-3; 10 nucleotides match TRBD1. The germline V gene encodes CDR1 DFQATT and CDR2 SNEGSKA (reference sequence). V was pared by 3 bases and J by 4 bases, with 4 bases of the junction left unmatched. The CDR3 totals 14 residues. CDR3 nucleotides: TGCAGTGCTAGTTCGACAGGGGGCCCAGATACGCAGTATTTT. This codes for CSASSTGGPDTQYF.

This chain uses TRBV20-1 with TRBJ2-5; 9 nucleotides line up with TRBD2. This CDR3 has 18 amino acids. The junction had 16 bases not matched to a gene; V was cut back by 2 bases and J by 3 bases. Germline V gene data show CDR1 as DFQATT and CDR2 as SNEGSKA (reference sequence). CDR3 residues: CSARKGERGVPEKETQYF. As DNA, the CDR3 is TGCAGTGCTAGAAAGGGCGAGCGGGGGGTCCCCGAAAAAGAGACCCAGTACTTC.

This clonotype was counted at least ten times. The chain carries TRBV12-3 or TRBV12-4 and TRBJ1-2, with TRBD1 as a possible D gene (5 bases). V lost 3 bases, J lost 7 bases, and 9 bases lay in between. The CDR3 length is 12 residues. In DNA, the CDR3 is TGTGCCAGCAGTTTCGGACAACTTGGCTACACCTTC. This codes for CASSFGQLGYTF.

By share, this clonotype ranks as medium-sized (0.01 to 0.1%). The chain employs TRBV7-9 and TRBJ2-7, with 9 bases identical to TRBD1. The V and J ends lost 5 bases and 2 bases, in that order; junction bases with no gene match: 4. Germline V gives CDR1 SEHNR, CDR2 FQNEAQ (reference sequence). This CDR3 is built from 14 residues. CDR3 amino acids: CASSPGTGTYEQYF. CDR3 sequence (DNA): TGTGCCAGCAGCCCAGGGACAGGGACCTACGAGCAGTACTTC.

The chain couples TRBV5-1 to TRBJ2-1; TRBD2 aligns across 7 bases. V was pared by 3 bases and J by 7 bases, with 10 bases of the junction left unmatched. The CDR3 is 15 residues long. Germline V gene data show CDR1 as SGHRS and CDR2 as YFSETQ. Here the CDR3 reads CASSSTPGTTNEQFF. Written as DNA, the CDR3 is TGCGCCAGCAGCTCAACCCCCGGGACTACAAATGAGCAGTTCTTC.

This clonotype was recorded a few times. This chain joins TRBV2 and TRBJ1-1; D unclear. CDR3 size: 12 residues. Trimming pared 8 bases from V and 1 base from J, leaving 8 bases between. Germline values: CDR1 SNHLY, CDR2 FYNNEI. The CDR3 region is CASRTANTEAFF. As DNA, the CDR3 is TGTGCCAGCCGGACGGCGAACACTGAAGCTTTCTTT.

This clonotype occurred many times. This rearrangement joins TRBV4-1 to TRBJ2-5; 7 bases match TRBD1. Germline trimming cut 1 base from V and 7 bases from J; bases unmatched to any gene: 9. CDR1 is MGHRA, CDR2 YSYEKL, per germline. CDR3 size: 15 residues. Written as DNA, the CDR3 is TGCGCCAGCAGCCAAGCCGGACAGGTTGTGGCGACCCAGTACTTC. Amino acid sequence: CASSQAGQVVATQYF.

Only a few counts were recorded for this clonotype. The CDR3 reads CASSYSPGNYGYTF. In DNA, the CDR3 is TGTGCCAGCAGTTACTCGCCAGGGAACTATGGCTACACCTTC. V and J are TRBV6-6 and TRBJ1-2, with TRBD1 as a possible D gene (5 bases). The length of the CDR3 is 14 residues. V was cut by 0 bases and J by 2 bases, with 7 bases left in between. The V gene's germline CDR1 is MNHNY and CDR2 SVGAGI (reference sequence).

There are many counts of this clonotype. This sequence joins TRBV29-1 and TRBJ2-1; 9 nucleotides line up with TRBD2. CDR3 length: 15 residues. CDR1 is SQVTM, CDR2 ANQGSEA, per germline. V trimming: 2 bases; J trimming: 10 bases; junction bases outside the gene matches: 12. For the CDR3, the DNA is TGCAGCGTTGAAATTTCCGCGGGGGGGCCTAGGGAGCAGTTCTTC. It codes for CSVEISAGGPREQFF.

In nucleotides, the CDR3 is TGTGCCAGCAGCCAAGGATCTCAGCCGCACGAGCAGTACTTC. This sequence encodes CASSQGSQPHEQYF. The chain carries TRBV3-1 and TRBJ2-7; D is undetermined. Looked up from germline, CDR1 is LGHDT and CDR2 is YNNKEL (reference sequence). The length of the CDR3 is 14 residues. V was cut by 1 base and J by 5 bases, with 12 bases left in between.

This clonotype was seen more than once but under ten times. The chain has TRBV29-1 and TRBJ2-5, with D perhaps being TRBD1 or TRBD2 (5 bases each). V lost 7 bases and J 5 bases, leaving 20 bases between the germline ends. The CDR3 is made up of 14 amino acids. Germline CDR1 is SQVTM and CDR2 is ANQGSEA. CDR3 in amino acids: CSATTGTRRETQYF. The DNA of the CDR3 is TGCAGCGCAACCACCGGGACCAGGCGGGAGACCCAGTACTTC.

This clonotype was recorded a few times. The chain recombines TRBV20-1 with TRBJ1-5; D uncertain. V lost 7 bases to trimming and J lost 0 bases, with 10 bases between them. CDR1 and CDR2 from the germline V gene are DFQATT and SNEGSKA (reference sequence). The CDR3 loop spans 13 amino acids. CDR3 loop: CSGRAYSNQPQHF. The CDR3 nucleotides read TGCAGTGGAAGAGCCTATAGCAATCAGCCCCAGCATTTT.

This chain connects TRBV6-2 or TRBV6-3 to TRBJ2-5; perhaps D is TRBD1 or TRBD2 (5 bases each). Trimming took 6 bases from V and 0 from J, leaving 14 bases between them. The CDR3 has 15 residues. Germline values: CDR1 MNHEY, CDR2 SVGEGT. CDR3 in amino acids: CASRSGPLYQETQYF. The DNA of the CDR3 is TGTGCCAGCAGATCGGGACCGTTGTACCAAGAGACCCAGTACTTC.

This clonotype was seen many times. The chain employs TRBV6-1 and TRBJ1-5; D possibly corresponds to TRBD1 (6 bases). The CDR3 consists of 14 residues. Trimming took off 1 base at V and 7 bases at J, with 11 bases between the two ends. Germline V lookup: CDR1 MNHNS, CDR2 SASEGT. The DNA of the CDR3 is TGTGCCAGCAGTGAAGACGGGGGCTGGCAGCCCCAGCATTTT. It codes for CASSEDGGWQPQHF.